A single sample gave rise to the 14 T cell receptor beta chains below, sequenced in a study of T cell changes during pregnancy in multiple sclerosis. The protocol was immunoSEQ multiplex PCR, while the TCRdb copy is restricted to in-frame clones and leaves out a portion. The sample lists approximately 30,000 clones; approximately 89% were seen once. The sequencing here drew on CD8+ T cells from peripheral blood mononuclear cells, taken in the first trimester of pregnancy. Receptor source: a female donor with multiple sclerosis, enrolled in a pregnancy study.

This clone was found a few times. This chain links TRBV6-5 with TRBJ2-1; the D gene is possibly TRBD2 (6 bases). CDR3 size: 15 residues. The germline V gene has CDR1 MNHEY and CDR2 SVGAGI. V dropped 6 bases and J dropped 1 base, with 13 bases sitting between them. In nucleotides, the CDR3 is TGTGCCAGCAGATTTTTACGGGGGTCCTACAATGAGCAGTTCTTC. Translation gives CASRFLRGSYNEQFF.

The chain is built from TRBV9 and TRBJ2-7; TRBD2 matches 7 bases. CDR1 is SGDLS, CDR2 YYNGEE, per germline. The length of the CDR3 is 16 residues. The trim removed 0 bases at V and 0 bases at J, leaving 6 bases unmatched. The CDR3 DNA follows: TGTGCCAGCAGCGTAGGGGGTGGGGGGGACTCCTACGAGCAGTACTTC. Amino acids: CASSVGGGGDSYEQYF. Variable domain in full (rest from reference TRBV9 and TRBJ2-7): DSGVTQTPKHLITATGQRVTLRCSPRSGDLSVYWYQQSLDQGLQFLIQYYNGEERAKGNILERFSAQQFPDLHSELNLSSLELGDSALYFCASSVGGGGDSYEQYFGPGTRLTVT.

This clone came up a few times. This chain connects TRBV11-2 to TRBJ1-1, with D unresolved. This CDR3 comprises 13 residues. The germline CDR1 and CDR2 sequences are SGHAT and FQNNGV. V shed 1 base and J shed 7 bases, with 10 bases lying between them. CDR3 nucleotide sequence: TGTGCCAGCAGCTTAGGCCAGGCCTTTGAAGCTTTCTTT. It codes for CASSLGQAFEAFF.

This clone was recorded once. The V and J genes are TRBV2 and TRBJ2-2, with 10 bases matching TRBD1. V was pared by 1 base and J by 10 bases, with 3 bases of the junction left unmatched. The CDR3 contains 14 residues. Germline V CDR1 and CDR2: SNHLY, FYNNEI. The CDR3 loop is CASSEGDRGAELFF. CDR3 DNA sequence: TGTGCCAGCAGTGAAGGGGACAGGGGCGCGGAGCTGTTTTTT.

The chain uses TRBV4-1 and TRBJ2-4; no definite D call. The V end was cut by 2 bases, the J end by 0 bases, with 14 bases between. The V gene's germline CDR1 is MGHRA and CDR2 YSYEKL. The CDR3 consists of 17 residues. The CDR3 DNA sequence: TGCGCCAGCAGCCAAAGTATCCCCCGACTAGCCAAAAACATTCAGTACTTC. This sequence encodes CASSQSIPRLAKNIQYF.

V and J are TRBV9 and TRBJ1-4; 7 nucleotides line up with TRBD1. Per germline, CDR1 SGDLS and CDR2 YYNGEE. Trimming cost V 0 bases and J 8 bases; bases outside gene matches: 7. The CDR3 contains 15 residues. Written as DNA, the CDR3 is TGTGCCAGCAGCGTAGCGGCAGGGGGTGCGGAAAAACTGTTTTTT. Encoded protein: CASSVAAGGAEKLFF.

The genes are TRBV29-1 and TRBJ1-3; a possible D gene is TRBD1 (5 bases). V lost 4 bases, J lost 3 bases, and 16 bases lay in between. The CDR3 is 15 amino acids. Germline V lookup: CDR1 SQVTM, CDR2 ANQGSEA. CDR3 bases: TGCAGCGTTGCTGATGCGTGGGGGGTTGGAAACACCATATATTTT. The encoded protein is CSVADAWGVGNTIYF.

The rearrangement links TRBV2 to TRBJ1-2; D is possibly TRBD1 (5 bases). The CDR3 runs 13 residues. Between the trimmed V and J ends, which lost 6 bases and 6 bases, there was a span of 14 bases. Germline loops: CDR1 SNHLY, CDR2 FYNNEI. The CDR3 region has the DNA TGTGCCAGCAGAGCGGGACGCTTCAATGGCTACACCTTC. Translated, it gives CASRAGRFNGYTF.

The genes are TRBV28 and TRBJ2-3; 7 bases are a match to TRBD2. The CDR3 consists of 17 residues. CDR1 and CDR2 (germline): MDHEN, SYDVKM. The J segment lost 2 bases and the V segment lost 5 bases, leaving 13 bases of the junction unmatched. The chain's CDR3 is CASSTTPTSRTTDTQYF. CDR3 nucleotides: TGTGCCAGCAGTACCACCCCGACTAGCAGGACCACAGATACGCAGTATTTT.

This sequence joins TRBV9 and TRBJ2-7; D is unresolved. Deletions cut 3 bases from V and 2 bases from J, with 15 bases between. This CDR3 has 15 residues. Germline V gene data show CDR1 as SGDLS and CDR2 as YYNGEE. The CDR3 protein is CASSAYADSTYEQYF. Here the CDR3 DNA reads TGTGCCAGCAGCGCCTATGCCGACTCAACCTACGAGCAGTACTTC.

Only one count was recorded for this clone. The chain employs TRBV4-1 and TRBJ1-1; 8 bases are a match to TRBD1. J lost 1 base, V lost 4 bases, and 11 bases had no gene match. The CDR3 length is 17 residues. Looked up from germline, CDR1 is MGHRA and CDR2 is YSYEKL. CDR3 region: CASSPGQGTHPNTEAFF. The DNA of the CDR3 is TGCGCCAGCAGCCCTGGACAGGGTACCCACCCGAACACTGAAGCTTTCTTT.

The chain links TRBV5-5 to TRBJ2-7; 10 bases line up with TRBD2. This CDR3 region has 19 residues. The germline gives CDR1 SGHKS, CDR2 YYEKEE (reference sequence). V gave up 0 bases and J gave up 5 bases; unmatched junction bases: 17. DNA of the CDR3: TGTGCCAGCAGCTTGGTTGGTCTAGCGGGAGCGAGTAGTGTCGACGAGCAGTACTTC. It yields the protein CASSLVGLAGASSVDEQYF.

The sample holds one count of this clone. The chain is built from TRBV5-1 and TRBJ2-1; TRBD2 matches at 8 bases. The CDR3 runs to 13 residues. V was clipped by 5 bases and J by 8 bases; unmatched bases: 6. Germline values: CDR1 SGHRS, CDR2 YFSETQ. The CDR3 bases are TGCGCCAGCAGGGGACTAGAAGTGTATGAGCAGTTCTTC. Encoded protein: CASRGLEVYEQFF.

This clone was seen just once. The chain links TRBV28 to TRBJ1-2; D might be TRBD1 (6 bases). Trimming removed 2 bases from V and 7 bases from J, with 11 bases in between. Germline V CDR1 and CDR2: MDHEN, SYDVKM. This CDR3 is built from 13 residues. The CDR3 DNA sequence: TGTGCCAGCAGTTTAACAGGGCGGTCTGGCTACACCTTC. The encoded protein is CASSLTGRSGYTF.